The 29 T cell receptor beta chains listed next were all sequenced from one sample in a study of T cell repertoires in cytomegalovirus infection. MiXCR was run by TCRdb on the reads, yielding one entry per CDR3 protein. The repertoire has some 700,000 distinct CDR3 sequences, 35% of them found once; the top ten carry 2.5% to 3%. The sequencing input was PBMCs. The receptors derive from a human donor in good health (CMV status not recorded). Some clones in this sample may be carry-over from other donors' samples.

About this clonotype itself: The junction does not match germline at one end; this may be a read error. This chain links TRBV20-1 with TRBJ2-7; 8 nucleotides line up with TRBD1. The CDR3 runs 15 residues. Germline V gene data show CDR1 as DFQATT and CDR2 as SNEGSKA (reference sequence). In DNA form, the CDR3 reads TGCAGTACTAGAGATAGCAGGGGGCGAAAACGCGAGCAGTACTTC. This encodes CSTRDSRGRKREQYF.

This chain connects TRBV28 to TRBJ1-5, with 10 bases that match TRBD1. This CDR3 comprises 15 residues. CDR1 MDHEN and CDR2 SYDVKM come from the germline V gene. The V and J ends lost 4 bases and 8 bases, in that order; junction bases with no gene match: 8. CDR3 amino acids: CASSYLDRGMEPQHF. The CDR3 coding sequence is TGTGCCAGCAGTTACCTGGACAGGGGGATGGAGCCCCAGCATTTT.

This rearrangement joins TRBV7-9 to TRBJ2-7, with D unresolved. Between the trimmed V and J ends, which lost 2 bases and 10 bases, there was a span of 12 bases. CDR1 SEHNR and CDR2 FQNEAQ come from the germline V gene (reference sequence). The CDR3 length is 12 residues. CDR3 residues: CASSLMISPQYF. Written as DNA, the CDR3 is TGTGCCAGCAGCTTAATGATCTCTCCCCAGTACTTC.

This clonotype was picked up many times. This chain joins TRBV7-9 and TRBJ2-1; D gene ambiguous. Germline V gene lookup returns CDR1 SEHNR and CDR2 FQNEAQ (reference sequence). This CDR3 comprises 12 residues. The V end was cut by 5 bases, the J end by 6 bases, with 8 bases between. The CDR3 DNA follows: TGTGCCAGCAGCAAAGGGTCCAATGAGCAGTTCTTC. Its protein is CASSKGSNEQFF.

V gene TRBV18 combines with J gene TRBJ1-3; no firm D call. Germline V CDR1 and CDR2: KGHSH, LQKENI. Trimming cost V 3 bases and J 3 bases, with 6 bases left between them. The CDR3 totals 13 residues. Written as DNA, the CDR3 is TGTGCCAGCTCACCCAAGGATGGAAACACCATATATTTT. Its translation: CASSPKDGNTIYF.

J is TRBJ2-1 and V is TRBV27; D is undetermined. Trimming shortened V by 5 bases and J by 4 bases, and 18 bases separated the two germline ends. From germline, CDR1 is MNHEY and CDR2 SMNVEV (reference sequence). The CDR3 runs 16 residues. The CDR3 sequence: CASSPSFGRQYNEQFF. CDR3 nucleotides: TGTGCCAGCAGTCCCTCGTTTGGGCGTCAATACAATGAGCAGTTCTTC.

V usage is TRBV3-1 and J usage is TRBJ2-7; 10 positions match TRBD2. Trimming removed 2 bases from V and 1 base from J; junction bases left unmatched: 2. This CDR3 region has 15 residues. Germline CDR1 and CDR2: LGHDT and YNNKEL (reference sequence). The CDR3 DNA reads TGTGCCAGCAGCCAATCTAGCGGGGGATCCTACGAGCAGTACTTC. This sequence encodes CASSQSSGGSYEQYF.

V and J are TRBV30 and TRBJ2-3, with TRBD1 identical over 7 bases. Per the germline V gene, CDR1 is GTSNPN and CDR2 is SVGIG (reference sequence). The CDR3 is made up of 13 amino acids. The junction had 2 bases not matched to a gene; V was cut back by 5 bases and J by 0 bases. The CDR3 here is CAWDRASTDTQYF. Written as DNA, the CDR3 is TGTGCCTGGGACAGGGCTAGCACAGATACGCAGTATTTT.

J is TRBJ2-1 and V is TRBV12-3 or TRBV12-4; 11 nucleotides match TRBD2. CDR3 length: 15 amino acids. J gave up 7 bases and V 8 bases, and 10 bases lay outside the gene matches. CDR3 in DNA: TGTGCCAGCGGACCTGATAGCGGGAGGGGAAATGAGCAGTTCTTC. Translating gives CASGPDSGRGNEQFF.

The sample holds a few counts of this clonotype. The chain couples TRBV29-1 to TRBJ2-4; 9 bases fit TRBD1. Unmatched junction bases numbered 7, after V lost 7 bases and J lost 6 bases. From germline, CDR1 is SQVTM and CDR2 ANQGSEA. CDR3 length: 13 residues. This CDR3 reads CSGTKDRGNIQYF. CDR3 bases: TGCAGCGGCACCAAGGACAGGGGAAACATTCAGTACTTC.

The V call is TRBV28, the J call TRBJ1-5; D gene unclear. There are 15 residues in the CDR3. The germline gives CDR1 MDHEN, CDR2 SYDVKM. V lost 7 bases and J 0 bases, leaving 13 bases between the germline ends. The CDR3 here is CASNDLGDSNQPQHF. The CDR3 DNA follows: TGTGCCAGCAATGACCTTGGAGATAGCAATCAGCCCCAGCATTTT.

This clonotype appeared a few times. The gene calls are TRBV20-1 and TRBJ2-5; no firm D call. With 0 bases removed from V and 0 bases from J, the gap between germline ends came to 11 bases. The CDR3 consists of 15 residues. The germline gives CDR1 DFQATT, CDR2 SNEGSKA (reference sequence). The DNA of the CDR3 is TGCAGTGCTAGAGAGGCAGCCAAGTACCAAGAGACCCAGTACTTC. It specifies CSAREAAKYQETQYF.

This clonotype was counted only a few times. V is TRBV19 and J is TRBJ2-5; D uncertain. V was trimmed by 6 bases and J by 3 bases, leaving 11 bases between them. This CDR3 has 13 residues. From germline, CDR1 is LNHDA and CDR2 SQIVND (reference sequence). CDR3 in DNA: TGTGCCAGTAGGAGTTCTTCGGAAGAGACCCAGTACTTC. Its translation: CASRSSSEETQYF.

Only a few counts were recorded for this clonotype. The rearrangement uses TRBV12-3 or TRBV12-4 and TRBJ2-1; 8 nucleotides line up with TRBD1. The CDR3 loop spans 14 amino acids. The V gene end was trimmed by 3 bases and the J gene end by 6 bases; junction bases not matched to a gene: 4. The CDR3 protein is CASSFHRGVNEQFF. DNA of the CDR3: TGTGCCAGCAGTTTCCACAGGGGGGTCAATGAGCAGTTCTTC.

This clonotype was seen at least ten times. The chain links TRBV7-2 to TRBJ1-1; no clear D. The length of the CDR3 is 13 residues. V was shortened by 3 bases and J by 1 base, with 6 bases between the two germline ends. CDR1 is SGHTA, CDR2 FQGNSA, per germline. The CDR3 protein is CASSFSGNTEAFF. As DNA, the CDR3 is TGTGCCAGCAGCTTTTCAGGGAACACTGAAGCTTTCTTT.

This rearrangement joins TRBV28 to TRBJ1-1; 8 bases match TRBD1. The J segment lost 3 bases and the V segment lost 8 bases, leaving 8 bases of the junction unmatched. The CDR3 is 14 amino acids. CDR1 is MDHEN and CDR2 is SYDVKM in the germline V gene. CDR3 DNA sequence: TGTGCCAGCTACAGGACAGGGACTGACACTGAAGCTTTCTTT. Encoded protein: CASYRTGTDTEAFF.

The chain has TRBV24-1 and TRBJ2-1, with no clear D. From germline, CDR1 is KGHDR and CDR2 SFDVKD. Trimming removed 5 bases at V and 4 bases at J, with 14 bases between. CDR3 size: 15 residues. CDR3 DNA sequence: TGTGCCACCAGTGGGAGCAGATACCCTTACAATGAGCAGTTCTTC. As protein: CATSGSRYPYNEQFF.

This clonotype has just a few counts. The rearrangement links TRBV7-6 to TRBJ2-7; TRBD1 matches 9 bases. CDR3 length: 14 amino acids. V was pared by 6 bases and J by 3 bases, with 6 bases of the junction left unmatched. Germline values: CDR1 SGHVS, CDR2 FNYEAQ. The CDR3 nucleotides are TGTGCCAGCAGGTCGGAGGACAGGGGCTACGAGCAGTACTTC. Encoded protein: CASRSEDRGYEQYF.

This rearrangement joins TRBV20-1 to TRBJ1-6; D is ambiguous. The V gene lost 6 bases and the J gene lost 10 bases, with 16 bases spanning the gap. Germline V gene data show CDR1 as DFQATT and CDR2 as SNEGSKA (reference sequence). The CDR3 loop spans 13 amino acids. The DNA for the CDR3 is TGCAGTGCCCCGGGGATTGAGGAGTCACCCCTCCACTTT. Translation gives CSAPGIEESPLHF.

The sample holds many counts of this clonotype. This CDR3 is CASSNLAGHSSYEQYF. CDR3 DNA sequence: TGTGCCAGCAGTAATTTGGCGGGACACAGCTCCTACGAGCAGTACTTC. The V gene is TRBV12-3 or TRBV12-4, the J gene TRBJ2-7, with D possibly being TRBD1 or TRBD2 (6 bases each). CDR3 length equals 16 residues. Trimming left V 5 bases short and J 0 bases short, with 17 bases between.

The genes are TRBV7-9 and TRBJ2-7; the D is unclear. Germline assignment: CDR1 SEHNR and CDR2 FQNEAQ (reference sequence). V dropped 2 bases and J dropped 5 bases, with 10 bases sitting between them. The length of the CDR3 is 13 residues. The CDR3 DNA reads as TGTGCCAGCAGCTTACTCCAAAGGGACGAGCAGTACTTC. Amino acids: CASSLLQRDEQYF.

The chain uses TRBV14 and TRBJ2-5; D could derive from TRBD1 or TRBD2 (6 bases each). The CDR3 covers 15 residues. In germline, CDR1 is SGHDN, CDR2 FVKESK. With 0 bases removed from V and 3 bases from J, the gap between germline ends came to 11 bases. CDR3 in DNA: TGTGCCAGCAGCCAAGACTGGAGGGGGAAAGAGACCCAGTACTTC. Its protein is CASSQDWRGKETQYF.

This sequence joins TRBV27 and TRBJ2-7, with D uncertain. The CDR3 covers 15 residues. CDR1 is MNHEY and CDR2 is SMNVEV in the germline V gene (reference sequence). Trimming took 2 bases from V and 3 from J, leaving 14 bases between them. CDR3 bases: TGTGCCAGCAGTTTAAGTCTAGGGATTTTCTACGAGCAGTACTTC. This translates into CASSLSLGIFYEQYF.

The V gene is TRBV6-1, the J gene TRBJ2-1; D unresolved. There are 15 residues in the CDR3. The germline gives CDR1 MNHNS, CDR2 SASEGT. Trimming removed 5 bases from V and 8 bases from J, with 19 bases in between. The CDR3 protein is CASSLRLLSPDEQFF. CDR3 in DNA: TGTGCCAGCAGTTTAAGGTTGCTGTCGCCGGATGAGCAGTTCTTC.

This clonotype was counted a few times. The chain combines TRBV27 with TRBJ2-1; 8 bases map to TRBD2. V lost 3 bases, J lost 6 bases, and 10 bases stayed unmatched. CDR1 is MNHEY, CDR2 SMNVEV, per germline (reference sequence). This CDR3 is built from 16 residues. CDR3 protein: CASSLVLGRASNEQFF. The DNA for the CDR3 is TGTGCCAGCAGTTTGGTTCTCGGGAGGGCCAGCAATGAGCAGTTCTTC.

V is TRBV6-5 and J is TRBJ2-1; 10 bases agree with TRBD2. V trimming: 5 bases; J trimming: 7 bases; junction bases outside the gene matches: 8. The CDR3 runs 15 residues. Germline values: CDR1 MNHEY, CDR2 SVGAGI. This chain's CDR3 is CASSRQGTSVNEQFF. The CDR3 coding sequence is TGTGCCAGCAGTAGACAGGGGACTAGCGTAAATGAGCAGTTCTTC.

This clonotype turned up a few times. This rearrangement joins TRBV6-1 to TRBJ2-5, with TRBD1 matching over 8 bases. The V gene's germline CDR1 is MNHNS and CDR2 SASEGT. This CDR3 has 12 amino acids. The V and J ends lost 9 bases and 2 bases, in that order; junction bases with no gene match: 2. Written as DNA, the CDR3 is TGTGCCAGTGGGACAGGTCAAGAGACCCAGTACTTC. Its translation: CASGTGQETQYF.

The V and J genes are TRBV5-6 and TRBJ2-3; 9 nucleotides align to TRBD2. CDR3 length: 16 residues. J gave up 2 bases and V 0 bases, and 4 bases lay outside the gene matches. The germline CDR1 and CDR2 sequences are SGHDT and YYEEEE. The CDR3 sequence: CASSLDGGGATDTQYF. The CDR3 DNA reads TGTGCCAGCAGCTTGGATGGCGGGGGGGCCACAGATACGCAGTATTTT.

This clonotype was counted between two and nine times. The DNA for the CDR3 is TGTGCCAGCAGTTTAGGGACAGGGTCCACCGGGGAGCTGTTTTTT. Protein sequence: CASSLGTGSTGELFF. The chain carries TRBV12-3 or TRBV12-4 and TRBJ2-2, with TRBD1 matching 8 bases. V was clipped by 1 base and J by 4 bases; unmatched bases: 2. The CDR3 loop spans 15 amino acids.